A single T cell receptor beta chain is shown here with its context. Each CDR3 protein gets one entry after TCRdb re-called the 5' RACE reads with MiXCR. Of approximately 230,000 distinct CDR3 sequences listed, 5.5% to 7.5% are singletons. This specimen belongs to a study of identical twins. CDR1 is SQVTM, CDR2 ANQGSEA, per germline. The CDR3 is 11 residues long. The V gene lost 5 bases and the J gene lost 1 base, with 5 bases spanning the gap. The data also belong to a second study, concerning T cells expressing NK-cell markers.

Sample: CD8+ T cells sorted from blood. This rearrangement joins TRBV29-1 to TRBJ2-5, with D unclear. The TCR originated in a woman under 30 in good health. The chain's CDR3 is CSVPVQETQYF. CDR3 nucleotide sequence: TGCAGCGTTCCGGTCCAAGAGACCCAGTACTTC. Together with reference TRBV29-1 and TRBJ2-5, the CDR3 gives the full variable domain: SAVISQKPSRDICQRGTSLTIQCQVDSQVTMMFWYRQQPGQSLTLIATANQGSEATYESGFVIDKFPISRPNLTFSTLTVSNMSPEDSSIYLCSVPVQETQYFGPGTRLLVL.